This paragraph covers one TCR beta chain sequence. These data are taken from a study of CD8 T cells in Susac syndrome. V lost 1 base to trimming and J lost 7 bases; unmatched junction nucleotides: 7. Germline CDR1 GTSNPN, CDR2 SVGIG (reference sequence). The length of the CDR3 is 14 residues. An input of 0.5 to 1 ug of RNA was subjected to reverse transcription using random hexamers. The CDR3 of TCR beta was amplified by immunoSEQ multiplex PCR across 54 Vbeta and 13 Jbeta. TCRdb reanalysed the immunoSEQ multiplex PCR reads using MiXCR and keeps one entry per CDR3 protein. The sample records hundreds of thousands of distinct CDR3 sequences, more than 80% being singletons. The multiple sclerosis control group comprised treatment-naive patients with stable or active relapsing-remitting disease.

V is TRBV30 and J is TRBJ2-1; 7 nucleotides match TRBD2. Source material: CD8+ T cells from PBMCs. The TCR originated in a human donor with multiple sclerosis. Written as DNA, the CDR3 is TGTGCCTGGAGTGGCGGGAGTGGTGTGAATGAGCAGTTCTTC. Encoded protein: CAWSGGSGVNEQFF.